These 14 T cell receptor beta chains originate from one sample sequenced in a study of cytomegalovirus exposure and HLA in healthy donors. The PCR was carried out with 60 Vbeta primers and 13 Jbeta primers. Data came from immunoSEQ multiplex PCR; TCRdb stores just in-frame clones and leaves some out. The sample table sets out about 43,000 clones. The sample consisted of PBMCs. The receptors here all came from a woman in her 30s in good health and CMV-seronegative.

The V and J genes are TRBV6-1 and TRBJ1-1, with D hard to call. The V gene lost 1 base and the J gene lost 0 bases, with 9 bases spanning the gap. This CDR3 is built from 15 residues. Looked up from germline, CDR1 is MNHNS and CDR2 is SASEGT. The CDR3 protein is CASSEDRGMNTEAFF. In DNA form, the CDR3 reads TGTGCCAGCAGTGAAGACCGAGGGATGAACACTGAAGCTTTCTTT.

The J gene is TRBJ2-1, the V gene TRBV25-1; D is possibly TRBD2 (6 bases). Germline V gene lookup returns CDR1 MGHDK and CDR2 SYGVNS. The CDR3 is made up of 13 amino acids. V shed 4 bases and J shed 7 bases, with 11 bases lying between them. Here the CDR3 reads CASSVGGRNEQFF. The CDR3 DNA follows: TGTGCCAGCAGTGTAGGAGGGCGGAATGAGCAGTTCTTC.

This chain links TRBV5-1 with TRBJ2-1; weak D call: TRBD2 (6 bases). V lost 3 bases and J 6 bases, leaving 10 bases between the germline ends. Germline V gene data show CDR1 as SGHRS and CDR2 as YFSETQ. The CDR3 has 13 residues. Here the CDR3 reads CASSSGTPNEQFF. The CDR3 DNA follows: TGCGCCAGCAGCTCGGGGACTCCCAATGAGCAGTTCTTC.

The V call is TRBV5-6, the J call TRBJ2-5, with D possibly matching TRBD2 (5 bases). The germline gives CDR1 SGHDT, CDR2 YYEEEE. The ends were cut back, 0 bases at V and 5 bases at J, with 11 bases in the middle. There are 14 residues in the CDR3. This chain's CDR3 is CASSLGLASETQYF. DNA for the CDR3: TGTGCCAGCAGCTTGGGGCTAGCATCCGAGACCCAGTACTTC.

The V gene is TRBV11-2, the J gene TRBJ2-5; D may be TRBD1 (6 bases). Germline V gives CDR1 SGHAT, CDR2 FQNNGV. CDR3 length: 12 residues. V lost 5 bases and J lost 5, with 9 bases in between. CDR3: CASSLQGETQYF. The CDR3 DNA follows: TGTGCCAGCAGCCTTCAGGGGGAGACCCAGTACTTC.

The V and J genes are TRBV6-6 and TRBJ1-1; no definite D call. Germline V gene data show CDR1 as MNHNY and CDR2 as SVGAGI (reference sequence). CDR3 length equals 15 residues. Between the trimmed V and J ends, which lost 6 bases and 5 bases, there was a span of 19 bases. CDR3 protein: CASSPSDILFTEAFF. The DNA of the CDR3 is TGTGCCAGCAGCCCGAGTGACATACTGTTTACTGAAGCTTTCTTT.

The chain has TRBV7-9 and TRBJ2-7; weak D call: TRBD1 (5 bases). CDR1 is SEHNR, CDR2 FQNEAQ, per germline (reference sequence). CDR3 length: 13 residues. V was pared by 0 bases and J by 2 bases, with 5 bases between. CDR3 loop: CASSLATAYEQYF. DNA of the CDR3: TGTGCCAGCAGCTTAGCGACAGCCTACGAGCAGTACTTC.

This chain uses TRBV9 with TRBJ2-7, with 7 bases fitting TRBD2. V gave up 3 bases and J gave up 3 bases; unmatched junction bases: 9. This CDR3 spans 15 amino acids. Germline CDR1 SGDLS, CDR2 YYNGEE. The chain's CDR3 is CASSAGTNPLYEQYF. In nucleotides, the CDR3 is TGTGCCAGCAGCGCCGGGACTAACCCCCTCTACGAGCAGTACTTC.

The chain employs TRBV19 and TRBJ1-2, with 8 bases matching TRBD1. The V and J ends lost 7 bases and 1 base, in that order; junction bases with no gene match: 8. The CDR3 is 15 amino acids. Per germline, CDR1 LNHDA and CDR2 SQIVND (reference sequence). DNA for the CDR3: TGTGCCAGTACCCATAACAGGGGGAATAACTATGGCTACACCTTC. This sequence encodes CASTHNRGNNYGYTF.

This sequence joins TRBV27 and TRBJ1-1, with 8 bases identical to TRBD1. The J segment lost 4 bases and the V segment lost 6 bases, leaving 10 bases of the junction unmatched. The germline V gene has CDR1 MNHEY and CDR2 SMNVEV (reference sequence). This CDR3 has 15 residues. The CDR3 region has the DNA TGTGCCAGCAGACCTGGACAGGGATGGAGCACTGAAGCTTTCTTT. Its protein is CASRPGQGWSTEAFF.

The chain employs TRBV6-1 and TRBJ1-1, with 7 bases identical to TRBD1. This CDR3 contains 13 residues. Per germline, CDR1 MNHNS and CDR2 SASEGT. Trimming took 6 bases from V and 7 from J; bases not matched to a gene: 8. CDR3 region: CASRIERQGEAFF. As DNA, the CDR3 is TGTGCCAGCAGAATTGAACGACAGGGTGAAGCTTTCTTT.

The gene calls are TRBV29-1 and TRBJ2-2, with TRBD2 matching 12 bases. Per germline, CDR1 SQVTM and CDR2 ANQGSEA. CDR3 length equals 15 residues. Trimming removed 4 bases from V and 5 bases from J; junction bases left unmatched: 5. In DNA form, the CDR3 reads TGCAGCGTTGGTAGACTAGCGGGAGATACCGGGGAGCTGTTTTTT. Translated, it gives CSVGRLAGDTGELFF.

The CDR3 spells CASSQALAGATDTQYF. For the CDR3, the DNA is TGCGCCAGCAGCCAAGCCCTAGCGGGGGCCACAGATACGCAGTATTTT. The chain carries TRBV4-1 and TRBJ2-3; 10 bases align to TRBD2. Trimming took 1 base from V and 2 from J; bases not matched to a gene: 3. The CDR3 runs to 16 residues. Germline V gene sequence: CDR1 MGHRA, CDR2 YSYEKL.

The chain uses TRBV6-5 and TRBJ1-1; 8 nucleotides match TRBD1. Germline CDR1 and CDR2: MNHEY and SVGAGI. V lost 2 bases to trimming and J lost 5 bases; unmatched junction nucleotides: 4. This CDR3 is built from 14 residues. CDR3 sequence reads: CASSYDRGLTEAFF. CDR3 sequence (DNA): TGTGCCAGCAGTTACGACAGGGGCCTGACTGAAGCTTTCTTT.